A selection of T cell receptor beta chains follows, all from one sample in a study of blood T cells in healthy people across ages. Each CDR3 protein gets one entry after TCRdb re-called the 5' RACE reads with MiXCR. The repertoire includes hundreds of thousands of distinct CDR3 sequences, 22% of them detected once, and less than 25% sits in the top ten. Input material: blood. The receptors derive from a man aged 70-80 years in good health. Each CDR3 is given with its conserved first and last residue. A D gene is named only where the DNA matches it firmly. Clone sizes are given selectively: once, few, many, or a class where the clone is expanded.

j_call cdr3_length clone_size d_call v_call cdr3_aa cdr3_nt
TRBJ1-2 14 NA NA TRBV28 CASSSSGGAYGYTF TGTGCCAGCAGTTCTAGCGGGGGCGCCTATGGCTACACCTTC
TRBJ1-4 15 few TRBD1 TRBV20-1 CSAPGQGGLNEKLFF TGCAGTGCCCCGGGACAGGGGGGTCTCAATGAAAAACTGTTTTTT
TRBJ2-3 12 NA NA TRBV12-3/TRBV12-4 CASTKVADTQYF TGTGCCAGCACCAAAGTTGCAGATACGCAGTATTTT
TRBJ2-7 14 NA NA TRBV6-5 CASRPTQSRYEQYF TGTGCCAGCAGGCCAACCCAGTCCCGCTACGAGCAGTACTTC
TRBJ2-5 13 many TRBD1 TRBV6-5 CASSWTGGETQYF TGTGCCAGCAGTTGGACAGGGGGGGAGACCCAGTACTTC
TRBJ1-2 15 NA NA TRBV24-1 CATSGASGLSYGYTF TGTGCCACCAGTGGTGCGTCCGGGCTGAGCTATGGCTACACCTTC
TRBJ2-5 15 NA NA TRBV3-1 CASSQDLGSQETQYF TGTGCCAGCAGCCAAGATCTAGGCAGTCAAGAGACCCAGTACTTC
TRBJ1-2 14 NA TRBD1 TRBV28 CASRGQGWEYGYTF TGTGCCAGCAGGGGACAGGGATGGGAGTATGGCTACACCTTC
TRBJ1-1 15 few NA TRBV19 CASSIDPRHMGGAFF TGTGCCAGTAGTATAGATCCTCGACATATGGGGGGAGCTTTCTTT
TRBJ1-2 12 once NA TRBV7-9 CASSLSQSGYTF TGTGCCAGCAGCTTATCTCAGAGCGGCTACACCTTC
TRBJ2-7 14 NA NA TRBV28 CAGSSGRTPYEQYF TGTGCCGGCAGTTCGGGACGGACACCCTACGAGCAGTACTTC
TRBJ1-2 18 NA NA TRBV7-2 CASSLNNMGARTNYGYTF TGTGCCAGCAGCTTAAATAACATGGGGGCGCGGACTAACTATGGCTACACCTTC
TRBJ2-7 14 few NA TRBV20-1 CSCPRGHPPYEQYF TGCAGTTGCCCCCGGGGACATCCCCCCTACGAGCAGTACTTC
TRBJ2-1 19 NA TRBD2 TRBV11-2 CASSRQGAGGIASYNEQFF TGTGCCAGCAGCAGACAAGGTGCGGGAGGGATCGCCTCCTACAATGAGCAGTTCTTC
TRBJ2-1 13 few NA TRBV7-9 CASSWTGYNGQFF TGTGCCAGCAGTTGGACGGGCTACAATGGGCAGTTCTTC
TRBJ2-3 12 few NA TRBV20-1 CSARAGSDTQYF TGCAGTGCTAGGGCGGGGTCTGATACGCAGTATTTT
TRBJ1-3 13 NA NA TRBV5-4 CASSFGSGNTIYF TGTGCCAGCAGCTTTGGGTCTGGAAACACCATATATTTT
TRBJ1-6 15 few TRBD1 TRBV7-2 CASSARQGLISPLHF TGTGCCAGCAGCGCAAGACAGGGTTTGATCTCACCCCTCCACTTT
TRBJ2-6 15 many NA TRBV15 CATSIEDSGANVLTF TGTGCCACCAGCATTGAGGACTCTGGGGCCAACGTCCTGACTTTC
TRBJ1-1 9 NA NA TRBV7-9 CASLINVFF TGTGCCAGCTTAATAAACGTTTTCTTT
TRBJ2-6 13 many NA TRBV29-1 CSVGTTGANVLTF TGCAGCGTCGGGACAACTGGGGCCAACGTCCTGACTTTC
TRBJ1-2 15 few TRBD1 TRBV15 CATSSGQGYVYGYTF TGTGCCACCAGCAGCGGACAGGGTTATGTCTATGGCTACACCTTC
TRBJ1-6 15 few TRBD1 TRBV12-3/TRBV12-4 CASRTGQGGNSPLHF TGTGCCAGCAGAACTGGACAGGGAGGTAATTCACCCCTCCACTTT
TRBJ2-3 15 few TRBD2 TRBV7-2 CASSPPLIAGYTQYF TGTGCCAGCAGCCCTCCTTTGATAGCGGGGTATACGCAGTATTTT
TRBJ2-1 15 few TRBD2 TRBV6-2/TRBV6-3 CASRFSGSGYNEQFF TGTGCCAGCAGATTTAGCGGGAGCGGGTACAATGAGCAGTTCTTC
TRBJ1-4 15 NA NA TRBV7-9 CASSTRQSTNEKLFF TGTGCCAGCAGCACTCGACAGTCAACTAATGAAAAACTGTTTTTT
TRBJ1-4 14 NA NA TRBV5-5 CASSRDALGEKLFF TGTGCCAGCAGTAGGGACGCATTGGGCGAAAAACTGTTTTTT
TRBJ2-7 14 NA TRBD2 TRBV10-3 CAIRPGLASYEQYF TGTGCCATCAGACCGGGACTAGCTTCCTACGAGCAGTACTTC
TRBJ1-1 21 few TRBD1 TRBV27 CASSLSPGQGAEGGGWDVAFF TGTGCCAGCAGTTTATCCCCGGGACAGGGGGCAGAGGGTGGAGGTTGGGATGTGGCTTTCTTT
TRBJ2-5 17 NA TRBD2 TRBV28 CASRILGVAGGTETQYF TGTGCCAGCAGGATATTAGGCGTGGCGGGAGGGACAGAGACCCAGTACTTC
TRBJ1-1 13 few NA TRBV2 CATYRERGTEAFF TGTGCCACTTACAGGGAAAGGGGCACTGAAGCTTTCTTT
TRBJ1-2 13 NA NA TRBV7-9 CASSAAGGFGYTF TGTGCCAGCAGCGCGGCAGGCGGATTTGGCTACACCTTC
TRBJ1-2 15 few TRBD1 TRBV11-2 CASSLAVRGDYGYTF TGTGCCAGCAGCTTAGCGGTCAGGGGGGACTATGGCTACACCTTC
TRBJ2-3 19 NA TRBD2 TRBV12-3/TRBV12-4 CASSFEVGQAGTRADTQYF TGTGCCAGCAGTTTTGAGGTAGGCCAAGCGGGAACTAGAGCAGATACGCAGTATTTT
TRBJ1-2 12 few NA TRBV12-5 CASGATNYGYTF TGTGCTAGTGGTGCGACTAACTATGGCTACACCTTC
TRBJ2-1 16 many NA TRBV12-3/TRBV12-4 CASSFPAPGRGNEQFF TGTGCCAGCAGTTTCCCGGCCCCAGGGAGGGGGAATGAGCAGTTCTTC
TRBJ1-2 16 NA TRBD1 TRBV7-9 CASSPQQIQGAPGYTF TGTGCCAGCAGCCCCCAACAGATACAGGGGGCGCCGGGCTACACCTTC
TRBJ2-1 16 few NA TRBV21-1 CASSPPRLAGDNEQFF TGTGCCAGCAGCCCCCCCCGGCTAGCGGGAGACAATGAGCAGTTCTTC
TRBJ2-2 17 NA TRBD1 TRBV7-2 CASSLPAGQGSPGELFF TGTGCCAGCAGCTTGCCCGCGGGACAGGGTTCGCCCGGGGAGCTGTTTTTT
TRBJ2-7 17 few NA TRBV12-3/TRBV12-4 CASSRGLTTSVPDEQYF TGTGCCAGCAGTCGGGGCCTAACAACATCAGTGCCGGACGAGCAGTACTTC
TRBJ2-5 12 many NA TRBV11-3 CASSPNGETQYF TGTGCCAGCAGCCCCAATGGTGAGACCCAGTACTTC
TRBJ1-1 14 NA TRBD1 TRBV29-1 CSVGRQGRDTEAFF TGCAGCGTGGGACGACAGGGCCGGGACACTGAAGCTTTCTTT
TRBJ1-4 17 few NA TRBV5-1 CASSPGIGTATNEKLFF TGCGCCAGCAGCCCTGGGATAGGGACCGCAACTAATGAAAAACTGTTTTTT
TRBJ2-2 16 few NA TRBV20-1 CSARVRGALNTGELFF TGCAGTGCTAGAGTACGGGGGGCCTTGAACACCGGGGAGCTGTTTTTT
TRBJ2-5 14 NA NA TRBV6-1 CASSGLQGQETQYF TGTGCCAGCAGTGGATTACAGGGCCAAGAGACCCAGTACTTC
TRBJ1-5 15 NA NA TRBV15 CATSRVGRGDQPQHF TGTGCCACCAGCAGAGTTGGGAGGGGCGATCAGCCCCAGCATTTT
TRBJ2-7 13 many NA TRBV20-1 CSARDVSGVRGFF TGCAGTGCTAGAGATGTTAGTGGTGTTCGGGGGTTCTTC
TRBJ2-3 16 few TRBD1 TRBV12-3/TRBV12-4 CASSFGGGTGPDTQYF TGTGCCAGCAGTTTTGGGGGGGGGACAGGGCCAGATACGCAGTATTTT
TRBJ2-2 15 few TRBD1 TRBV12-3/TRBV12-4 CASIGQGALTGELFF TGTGCCAGCATCGGACAGGGGGCTCTCACCGGGGAGCTGTTTTTT
TRBJ1-1 14 few NA TRBV6-6 CASSYKGMNTEAFF TGTGCCAGCAGTTACAAGGGCATGAACACTGAAGCTTTCTTT
TRBJ1-4 15 NA TRBD1 TRBV4-1 CASSQAGTGKEKLFF TGCGCCAGCAGCCAGGCCGGGACAGGGAAGGAAAAACTGTTTTTT
TRBJ1-2 13 few NA TRBV25-1 CASRPTAGDDYTF TGTGCCAGCAGGCCGACGGCAGGGGACGACTACACCTTC
TRBJ1-4 12 NA NA TRBV12-3/TRBV12-4 CASRSKAEKLFF TGTGCCAGCAGAAGTAAGGCCGAAAAACTGTTTTTT
TRBJ2-5 13 many NA TRBV20-1 CSAARPEKETQYF TGCAGTGCCGCAAGGCCAGAAAAAGAGACCCAGTACTTC
TRBJ1-6 18 few NA TRBV4-1 CASSFPPRQDPYNSPLHF TGCGCCAGCAGCTTCCCACCTAGACAGGACCCATATAATTCACCCCTCCACTTT
TRBJ1-4 14 NA NA TRBV11-2 CASSFQWGNEKLFF TGTGCCAGCAGCTTCCAGTGGGGTAATGAAAAACTGTTTTTT
TRBJ2-1 13 many NA TRBV9 CASSVVLVSEQFF TGTGCCAGCAGCGTAGTTCTAGTGAGTGAGCAGTTCTTC